Presented here are 5 T cell receptor beta chains from one specimen sequenced in a study of lymphopenia after photon versus proton radiotherapy. Sequenced by immunoSEQ multiplex PCR; TCRdb stores in-frame clones only, minus some. The sample gives some 41,000 clones, roughly 84% of which show up once; 10% is in the top ten. The starting material was peripheral blood, obtained from a patient treated with proton-based radiotherapy. The receptors derive from a woman between 70 and 85 years old with pancreatic cancer. Some clones in this sample may be carry-over from other donors' samples.

This clone was seen just once. The chain couples TRBV28 to TRBJ2-5; no clear D. V was pared by 4 bases and J by 5 bases, with 8 bases between. The length of the CDR3 is 12 residues. Germline V lookup: CDR1 MDHEN, CDR2 SYDVKM. The CDR3 spells CASSSDGETQYF. The CDR3 region has the DNA TGTGCCAGCAGTTCTGATGGGGAGACCCAGTACTTC.

The CDR3 region is CASSVGYVTGVNEQYF. The CDR3 DNA sequence: TGTGCCAGCAGCGTAGGTTACGTGACAGGGGTCAACGAGCAGTACTTC. The chain has TRBV9 and TRBJ2-7, with 8 bases identical to TRBD1. Germline CDR1 and CDR2: SGDLS and YYNGEE. The CDR3 is 16 amino acids. V trimming: 0 bases; J trimming: 5 bases; junction bases outside the gene matches: 10.

The chain recombines TRBV5-1 with TRBJ2-1, with D possibly matching TRBD1 (7 bases). Germline V gene data show CDR1 as SGHRS and CDR2 as YFSETQ. V was shortened by 4 bases and J by 9 bases, with 23 bases between the two germline ends. This CDR3 comprises 16 residues. CDR3 residues: CASSRLGDRVYSEQFF. CDR3 nucleotides: TGCGCCAGCAGCCGACTAGGAGACAGGGTGTATAGTGAGCAGTTCTTC.

The V call is TRBV4-2, the J call TRBJ2-1; D possibly corresponds to TRBD2 (7 bases). Germline-derived CDR1 and CDR2 are LGHNA and YNFKEQ. Trimming left V 0 bases short and J 5 bases short, with 11 bases between. This CDR3 comprises 15 residues. The DNA for the CDR3 is TGTGCCAGCAGCCAAGACCTAGGGGGGGACAATGAGCAGTTCTTC. Protein: CASSQDLGGDNEQFF.

This clone was detected only once. V and J are TRBV19 and TRBJ2-4; D is perhaps TRBD1 (5 bases). The V gene lost 4 bases and the J gene lost 3 bases, with 16 bases spanning the gap. Germline CDR1 is LNHDA and CDR2 is SQIVND (reference sequence). The CDR3 extends over 16 amino acids. CDR3 loop: CASSTRRQPGKNIQYF. As DNA, the CDR3 is TGTGCCAGTAGTACGAGACGACAGCCAGGCAAAAACATTCAGTACTTC.